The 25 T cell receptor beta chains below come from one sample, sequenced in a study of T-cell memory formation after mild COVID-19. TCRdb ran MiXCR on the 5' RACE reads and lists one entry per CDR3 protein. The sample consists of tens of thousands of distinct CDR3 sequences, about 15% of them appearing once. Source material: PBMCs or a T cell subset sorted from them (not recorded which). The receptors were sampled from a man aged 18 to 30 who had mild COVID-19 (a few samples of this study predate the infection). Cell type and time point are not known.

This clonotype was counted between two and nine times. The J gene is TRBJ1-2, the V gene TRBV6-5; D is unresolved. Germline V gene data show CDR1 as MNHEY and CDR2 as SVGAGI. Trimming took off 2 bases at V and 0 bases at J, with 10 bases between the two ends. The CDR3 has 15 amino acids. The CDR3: CASSYMEGSNYGYTF. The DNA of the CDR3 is TGTGCCAGCAGTTACATGGAGGGCTCTAACTATGGCTACACCTTC.

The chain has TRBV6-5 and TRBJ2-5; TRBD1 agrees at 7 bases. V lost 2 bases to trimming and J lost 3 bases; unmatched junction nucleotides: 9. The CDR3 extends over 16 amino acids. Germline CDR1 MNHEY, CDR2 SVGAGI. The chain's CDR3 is CASSYRPGTVEETQYF. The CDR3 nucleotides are TGTGCCAGCAGTTACCGTCCCGGGACAGTAGAAGAGACCCAGTACTTC.

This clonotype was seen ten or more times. The CDR3 DNA sequence: TGTGCCAGCAGACCCCGGGGCCCCTGGGGGAACTACGAGCAGTACGTC. Translated: CASRPRGPWGNYEQYV. The chain joins TRBV6-6 to TRBJ2-7; D tentatively fits TRBD1 or TRBD2 (5 bases each). Deletions cut 6 bases from V and 3 bases from J, with 21 bases between. This CDR3 contains 16 residues. Germline CDR1 reads MNHNY; CDR2 reads SVGAGI (reference sequence).

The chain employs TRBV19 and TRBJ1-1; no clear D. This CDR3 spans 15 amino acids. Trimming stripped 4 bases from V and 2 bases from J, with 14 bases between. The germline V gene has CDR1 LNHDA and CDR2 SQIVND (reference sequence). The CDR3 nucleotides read TGTGCCAGTAGTACGGGTGCAGGAACTAACACTGAAGCTTTCTTT. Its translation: CASSTGAGTNTEAFF.

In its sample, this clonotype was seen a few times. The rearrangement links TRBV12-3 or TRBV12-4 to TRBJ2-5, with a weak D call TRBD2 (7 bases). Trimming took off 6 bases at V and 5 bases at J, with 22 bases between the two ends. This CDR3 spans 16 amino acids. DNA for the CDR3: TGTGCCAGCAGATTTGTCGGGGGGCTTCCTGAGGAGACCCAGTACTTC. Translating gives CASRFVGGLPEETQYF.

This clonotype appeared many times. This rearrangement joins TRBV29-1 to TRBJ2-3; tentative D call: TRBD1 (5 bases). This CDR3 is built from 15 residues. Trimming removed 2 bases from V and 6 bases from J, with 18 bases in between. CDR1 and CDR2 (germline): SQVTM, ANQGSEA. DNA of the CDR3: TGCAGCGTTGAAAAGACAGCCGTACCCACTGATACGCAGTATTTT. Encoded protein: CSVEKTAVPTDTQYF.

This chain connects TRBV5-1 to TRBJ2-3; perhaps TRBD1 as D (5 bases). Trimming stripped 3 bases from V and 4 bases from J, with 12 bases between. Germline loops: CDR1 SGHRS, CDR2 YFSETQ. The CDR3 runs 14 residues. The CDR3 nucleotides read TGCGCCAGCAGCTCCACACAGGCCTCAGATACGCAGTATTTT. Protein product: CASSSTQASDTQYF.

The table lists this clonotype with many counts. The CDR3 region is CASSALSGHDYEQYF. The CDR3 region has the DNA TGTGCCAGCAGCGCGTTATCGGGACACGACTACGAGCAGTACTTC. This chain connects TRBV7-9 to TRBJ2-7, with D perhaps TRBD1 (6 bases). The CDR3 loop spans 15 amino acids. Germline V CDR1 and CDR2: SEHNR, FQNEAQ (reference sequence). Between the trimmed V and J ends, which lost 5 bases and 3 bases, there was a span of 17 bases. The entire variable domain, with the rest obtained from reference TRBV7-9 and TRBJ2-7, is as follows: DTGVSQNPRHKITKRGQNVTFRCDPISEHNRLYWYRQTLGQGPEFLTYFQNEAQLEKSRLLSDRFSAERPKGSFSTLEIQRTEQGDSAMYLCASSALSGHDYEQYFGPGTRLTVT.

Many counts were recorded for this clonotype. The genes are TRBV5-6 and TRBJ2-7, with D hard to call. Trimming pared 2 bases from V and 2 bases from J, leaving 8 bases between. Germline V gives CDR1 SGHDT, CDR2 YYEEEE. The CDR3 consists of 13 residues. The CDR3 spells CASSFGTAYEQYF. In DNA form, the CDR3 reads TGTGCCAGCAGCTTCGGTACAGCCTACGAGCAGTACTTC.

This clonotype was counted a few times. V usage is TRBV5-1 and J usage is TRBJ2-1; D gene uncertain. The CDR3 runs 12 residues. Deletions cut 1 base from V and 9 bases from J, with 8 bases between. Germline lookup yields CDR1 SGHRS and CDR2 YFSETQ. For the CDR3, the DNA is TGCGCCAGCAGCTTGCGCTGGAGTGAGCAGTTCTTC. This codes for CASSLRWSEQFF.

The CDR3 here is CASSSTQDRGNSPLHF. The DNA for the CDR3 is TGTGCCAGCAGCTCCACCCAGGACAGGGGAAATTCACCCCTCCACTTT. V is TRBV7-9 and J is TRBJ1-6, with TRBD1 identical over 9 bases. The ends lost 4 bases at V and 7 bases at J; junction bases unmatched: 8. This CDR3 comprises 16 residues. The germline V gene encodes CDR1 SEHNR and CDR2 FQNEAQ (reference sequence).

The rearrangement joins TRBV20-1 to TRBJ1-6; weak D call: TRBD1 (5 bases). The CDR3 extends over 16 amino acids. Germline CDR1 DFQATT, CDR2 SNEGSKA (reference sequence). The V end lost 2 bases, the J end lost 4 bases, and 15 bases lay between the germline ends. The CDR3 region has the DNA TGCAGTGCTAGACCCCCCCGGGGGAATTATAATTCACCCCTCCACTTT. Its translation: CSARPPRGNYNSPLHF.

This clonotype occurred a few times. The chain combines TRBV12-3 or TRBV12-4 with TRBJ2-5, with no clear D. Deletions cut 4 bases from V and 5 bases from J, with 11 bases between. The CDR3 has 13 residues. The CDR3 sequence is CASSSKRLETQYF. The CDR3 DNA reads TGTGCCAGCAGTTCTAAGCGTTTGGAGACCCAGTACTTC.

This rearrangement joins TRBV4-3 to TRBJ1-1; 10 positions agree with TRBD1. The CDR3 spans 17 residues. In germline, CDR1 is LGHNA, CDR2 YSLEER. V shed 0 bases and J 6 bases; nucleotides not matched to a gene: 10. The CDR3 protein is CASSQEKGGQGWSEAFF. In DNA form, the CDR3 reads TGCGCCAGCAGCCAAGAAAAGGGGGGACAGGGGTGGTCTGAAGCTTTCTTT.

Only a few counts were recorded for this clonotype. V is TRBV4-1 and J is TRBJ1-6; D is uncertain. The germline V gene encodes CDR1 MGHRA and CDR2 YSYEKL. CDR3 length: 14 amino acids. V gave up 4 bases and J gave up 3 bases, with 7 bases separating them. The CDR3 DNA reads TGCGCCAGCAGCCCGATTAACTATAATTCACCCCTCCACTTT. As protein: CASSPINYNSPLHF.

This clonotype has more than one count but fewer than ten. The CDR3 loop reads CSARISEQGDYNEQFF. In nucleotides, the CDR3 is TGCAGTGCTAGGATTTCGGAGCAGGGCGACTACAATGAGCAGTTCTTC. The rearrangement uses TRBV20-1 and TRBJ2-1, with TRBD1 as a possible D gene (5 bases). The germline V and J ends were trimmed by 3 bases and 3 bases, with 18 bases remaining between them. Germline-derived CDR1 and CDR2 are DFQATT and SNEGSKA (reference sequence). The CDR3 runs 16 residues.

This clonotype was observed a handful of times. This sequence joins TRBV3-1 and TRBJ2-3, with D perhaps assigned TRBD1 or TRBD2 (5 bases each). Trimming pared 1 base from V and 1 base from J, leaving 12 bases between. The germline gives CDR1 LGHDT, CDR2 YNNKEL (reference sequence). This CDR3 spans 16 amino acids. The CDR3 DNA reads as TGTGCCAGCAGCCAAGGATGGGGACGCCGCACAGATACGCAGTATTTT. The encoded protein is CASSQGWGRRTDTQYF.

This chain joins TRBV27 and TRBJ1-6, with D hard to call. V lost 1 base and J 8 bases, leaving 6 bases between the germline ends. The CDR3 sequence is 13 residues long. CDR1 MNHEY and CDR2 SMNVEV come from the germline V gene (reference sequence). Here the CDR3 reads CASSLWVDSPLHF. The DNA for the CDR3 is TGTGCCAGCAGTTTATGGGTGGATTCACCCCTCCACTTT.

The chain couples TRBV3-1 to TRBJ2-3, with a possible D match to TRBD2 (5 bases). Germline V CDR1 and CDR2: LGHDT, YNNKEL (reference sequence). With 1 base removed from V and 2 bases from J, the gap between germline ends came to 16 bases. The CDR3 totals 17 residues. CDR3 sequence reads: CASSQASGWEITDTQYF. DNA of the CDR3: TGTGCCAGCAGCCAAGCTTCGGGGTGGGAGATCACAGATACGCAGTATTTT.

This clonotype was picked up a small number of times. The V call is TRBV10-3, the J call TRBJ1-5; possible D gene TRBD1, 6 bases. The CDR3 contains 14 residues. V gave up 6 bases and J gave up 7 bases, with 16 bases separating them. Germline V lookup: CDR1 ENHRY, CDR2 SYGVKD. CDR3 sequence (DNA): TGTGCCATCAGCCCCACGGGGCAGGGGCAGCCCCAGCATTTT. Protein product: CAISPTGQGQPQHF.

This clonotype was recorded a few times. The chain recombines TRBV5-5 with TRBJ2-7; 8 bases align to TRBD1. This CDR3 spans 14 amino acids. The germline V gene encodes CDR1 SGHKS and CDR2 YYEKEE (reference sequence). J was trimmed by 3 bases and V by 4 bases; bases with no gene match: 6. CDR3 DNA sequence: TGTGCCAGCAGCGCATCAGGACAGGGCTACGAGCAGTACTTC. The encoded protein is CASSASGQGYEQYF.

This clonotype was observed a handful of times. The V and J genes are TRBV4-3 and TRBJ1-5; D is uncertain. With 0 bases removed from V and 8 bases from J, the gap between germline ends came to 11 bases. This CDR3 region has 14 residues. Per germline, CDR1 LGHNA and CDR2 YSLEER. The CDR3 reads CASSQDQEGKPQHF. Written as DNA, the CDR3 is TGCGCCAGCAGCCAAGATCAGGAGGGAAAGCCCCAGCATTTT.

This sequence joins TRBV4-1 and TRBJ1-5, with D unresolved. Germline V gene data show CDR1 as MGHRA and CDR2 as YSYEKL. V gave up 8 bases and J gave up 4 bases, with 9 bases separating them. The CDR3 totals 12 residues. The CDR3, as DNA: TGCGCCAGCGGGGAGGAGAATCAGCCCCAGCATTTT. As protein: CASGEENQPQHF.

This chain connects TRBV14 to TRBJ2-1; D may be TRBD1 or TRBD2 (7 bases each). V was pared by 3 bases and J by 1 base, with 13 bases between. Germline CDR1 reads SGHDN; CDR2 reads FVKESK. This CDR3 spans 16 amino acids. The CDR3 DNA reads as TGTGCCAGCAGCCAGGCCAGGGGGGGTTCCTACAATGAGCAGTTCTTC. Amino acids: CASSQARGGSYNEQFF. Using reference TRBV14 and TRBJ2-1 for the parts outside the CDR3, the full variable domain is EAGVTQFPSHSVIEKGQTVTLRCDPISGHDNLYWYRRVMGKEIKFLLHFVKESKQDESGMPNNRFLAERTGGTYSTLKVQPAELEDSGVYFCASSQARGGSYNEQFFGPGTRLTVL.

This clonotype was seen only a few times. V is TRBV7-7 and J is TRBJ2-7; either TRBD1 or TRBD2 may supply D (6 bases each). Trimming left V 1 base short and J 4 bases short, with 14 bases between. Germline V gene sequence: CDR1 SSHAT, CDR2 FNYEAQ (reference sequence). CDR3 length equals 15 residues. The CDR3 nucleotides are TGTGCCAGCAGCTTAGGTCGGGGGCCTGGGTACGAGCAGTACTTC. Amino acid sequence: CASSLGRGPGYEQYF. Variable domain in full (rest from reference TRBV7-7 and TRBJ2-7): GAGVSQSPRYKVTKRGQDVTLRCDPISSHATLYWYQQALGQGPEFLTYFNYEAQPDKSGLPSDRFSAERPEGSISTLTIQRTEQRDSAMYRCASSLGRGPGYEQYFGPGTRLTVT.